The sequence of this TCR beta chain was determined in a study of cytomegalovirus exposure and HLA in healthy donors. Study observations and caveats: Reports state that TCR beta sequences accurately predicted most subjects' HLA-A and HLA-B alleles. Evidence from a later analysis indicated that most CMV-associated TCR beta chains looked HLA-restricted. Across donors, presence/absence analyses took sequencing depth to be roughly uniform.

Germline V CDR1 and CDR2: SGHTA, FQGNSA. The CDR3 loop spans 14 amino acids. The V and J ends lost 3 bases and 5 bases, in that order; junction bases with no gene match: 2. On this clone: What it recognizes is unknown.

The PCR made use of 60 Vbeta and 13 Jbeta primers. TCRdb keeps only in-frame clones here, not all; method: immunoSEQ multiplex PCR. The sample carries about 210,000 clones, 78% recorded once. The clonotype was recovered from a boy younger than 18 in good health and CMV-seronegative. The sample consisted of PBMCs. The V call is TRBV7-2, the J call TRBJ2-4; 9 nucleotides line up with TRBD1. The CDR3 spells CASSLDRGQNIQYF. In nucleotides, the CDR3 is TGTGCCAGCAGCTTGGACAGGGGCCAAAACATTCAGTACTTC.